Listed below are T cell receptor beta chains from one sample, sequenced in a study of type 1 regulatory T cells. MiXCR was run by TCRdb on the reads, yielding one entry per CDR3 protein. The table has 12,000 to 15,000 distinct CDR3 sequences, roughly an eighth seen once. Their antigen targets remain unknown. What was sequenced was cultured T cells, either the whole culture or a sorted T cell fraction (not recorded which). The receptor source for this set is a human donor in good health. The CDR3 runs from the conserved cysteine through the conserved F or W. The order of the fields is CDR3 length, D gene, V gene, clone size, J gene, CDR3 DNA, CDR3 protein. D genes are given only for firm matches. The listing skips clone size in some rows; elsewhere it reads once, few, many or a size class.

13,.,TRBV5-1,.,TRBJ1-1,TGCGCCAGCAGGGACGGCACGAACACTGAAGCTTTCTTT,CASRDGTNTEAFF
14,.,TRBV20-1,many,TRBJ1-3,TGCAGTGCTAGGTCCCCTAGCTCTGGAAACACCATATATTTT,CSARSPSSGNTIYF
14,.,TRBV12-3/TRBV12-4,many,TRBJ2-7,TGTGCCAGCAGCACCAGGGGTTTTACCTACGAGCAGTACTTC,CASSTRGFTYEQYF
12,.,TRBV7-9,few,TRBJ2-7,TGTGCCAGCAGCTTACTTGCGTACAAGCAGTACTTC,CASSLLAYKQYF
11,.,TRBV29-1,many,TRBJ1-2,TGCAGCGTTGGGGCCGACTATGGCTACACCTTC,CSVGADYGYTF
15,.,TRBV12-3/TRBV12-4,many,TRBJ1-1,TGTGCCAGCCTTAAACACAGGGATCTGAACACTGAAGCTTTCTTT,CASLKHRDLNTEAFF
20,.,TRBV6-1,many,TRBJ1-6,TGTGCCACCAAGCCCAGGACAGCCTATAATTCACCGGCCTATAATTCACCCCTCCACTTT,CATKPRTAYNSPAYNSPLHF
15,.,TRBV24-1,many,TRBJ2-2,TGTGCCACCAGTGCAGGGGTAATTTCAGCCGGGGAGCTGTTTTTT,CATSAGVISAGELFF
14,.,TRBV5-6,.,TRBJ1-1,TGTGCCAGCAGCTCCCAGGATATTCGCACTGAAGCTTTCTTT,CASSSQDIRTEAFF
15,TRBD1,TRBV5-1,many,TRBJ1-2,TGCGCCAGCAGCCAAGCAGGGGGGGGAGTCTATGGCTACACCTTC,CASSQAGGGVYGYTF
16,.,TRBV7-3,few,TRBJ2-3,TGTGCCAGCAGCTTACTCCCCTTTGAGGGCCGGGATACGCAGTATTTT,CASSLLPFEGRDTQYF
14,TRBD2,TRBV30,medium-sized,TRBJ2-7,TGTGCCTGGACTGGGACTAGCGGACTGGGGGAGCAGTACTTC,CAWTGTSGLGEQYF
13,.,TRBV20-1,.,TRBJ1-1,TGCAGTGCTAGCCGAATTTCGAACACTGAAGCTTTCTTT,CSASRISNTEAFF
14,.,TRBV18,few,TRBJ1-3,TGTGCCAGCTCACCTGCATCCACTGGAAACACCATATATTTT,CASSPASTGNTIYF
15,TRBD2,TRBV7-7,.,TRBJ2-1,TGTGCTAGCAGCCGACTAGCGGGTTCCTACAATGAGCAGTTCTTC,CASSRLAGSYNEQFF
13,.,TRBV7-9,many,TRBJ1-5,TGTGCCAGCACCGTTGGGGGGGATCAGCCCCAGCATTTT,CASTVGGDQPQHF
13,TRBD1,TRBV20-1,many,TRBJ1-2,TGCAGTGCTAGAGCCACAGGGGGCGTCGGCTACACCTTC,CSARATGGVGYTF
14,TRBD2,TRBV2,many,TRBJ2-5,TGTGCCAGCAGTCGGGGTCTAGCGGGCGAGACCCAGTACTTC,CASSRGLAGETQYF
15,TRBD2,TRBV5-1,many,TRBJ2-1,TGCGCCAGCAGCCTGGGACTAGATGGATACAATGAGCAGTTCTTC,CASSLGLDGYNEQFF
15,TRBD1,TRBV5-1,many,TRBJ2-1,TGCGCCAGCAGCTTGGGGGGGACAGTCTACAATGAGCAGTTCTTC,CASSLGGTVYNEQFF
13,.,TRBV9,few,TRBJ2-2,TGTGCCAGCAGCGTAAGGTACACCGGGGAGCTGTTTTTT,CASSVRYTGELFF
15,.,TRBV11-2,few,TRBJ2-2,TGTGCCAGCAGCTTAGGAGGACAGTCTGAGCGGGAGCTGTTTTTT,CASSLGGQSERELFF
16,TRBD1,TRBV7-8,many,TRBJ1-2,TGTGCCAGCAGCTCATACGGGGGACAGGGGATGTCCGGCTACACCTTC,CASSSYGGQGMSGYTF
13,.,TRBV11-2,.,TRBJ1-5,TGTGCCAGCAGCCGGGATATCAATCAGCCCCAGCATTTT,CASSRDINQPQHF
11,.,TRBV27,medium-sized,TRBJ2-7,TGTGCCAGCAGTTCCTCCTACGAGCAGTACTTC,CASSSSYEQYF
11,TRBD2,TRBV20-1,many,TRBJ2-1,TGCAGTGCTAGGGCTAGCGGGGAGCAGTTCTTC,CSARASGEQFF
12,.,TRBV6-5,once,TRBJ2-5,TGTGCCAGCAGCTCGGCCCAAGAGACCCAGTACTTC,CASSSAQETQYF
12,.,TRBV10-3,many,TRBJ2-3,TGTGCCATCAGTGAGGAGATCGACAGGCAGTATTTT,CAISEEIDRQYF
15,.,TRBV7-2,many,TRBJ1-5,TGTGCCAGCAGCTTAGCGGGAGTCGGCAATCAGCCCCAGCATTTT,CASSLAGVGNQPQHF